These 9 T cell receptor beta chains share one sample of origin, sequenced in a study of circulating tumor DNA in untreated peripheral T-cell lymphoma (dated by TCRdb to the early 2020s). Libraries were built with the immunoSEQ multiplex PCR assay. TCRdb re-hosts the immuneACCESS table, in-frame sequences only. Its copies lack some clones; in the studies checked, an unresolved V gene accounts for under half of them, and the cause for the rest is not known. The sample data list about 2,500 clones, and 82% of these were observed just once. The ten most abundant clones make up around 33% of the sample. Material for sequencing was tumor tissue. The receptor set was obtained from a human donor with peripheral T-cell lymphoma.

There are a few counts of this clone. This rearrangement joins TRBV18 to TRBJ1-5, with 8 bases identical to TRBD1. Germline V CDR1 and CDR2: KGHSH, LQKENI. The CDR3 runs to 14 residues. V was clipped by 3 bases and J by 2 bases; unmatched bases: 0. CDR3: CASSPGQGNQPQHF. The DNA of the CDR3 is TGTGCCAGCTCACCGGGACAGGGCAATCAGCCCCAGCATTTT.

The chain combines TRBV11-3 with TRBJ2-7; 10 bases fit TRBD1. V was pared by 1 base and J by 3 bases, with 9 bases of the junction left unmatched. This CDR3 is built from 17 residues. Germline V gives CDR1 SGHNT, CDR2 YENEEA. The CDR3 here is CASSLGGPGQGFYEQYF. DNA for the CDR3: TGTGCCAGCAGCTTAGGGGGGCCGGGACAGGGGTTCTACGAGCAGTACTTC.

Only a few counts were recorded for this clone. The gene calls are TRBV6-8 and TRBJ2-3; possibly TRBD1 for D (6 bases). Germline assignment: CDR1 MNHGY and CDR2 SAAAGT. The CDR3 is 14 residues long. With 2 bases removed from V and 2 bases from J, the gap between germline ends came to 8 bases. The CDR3 reads CASSYRDNTDTQYF. CDR3 bases: TGTGCCAGCAGTTACAGGGACAACACAGATACGCAGTATTTT.

This sequence joins TRBV29-1 and TRBJ1-2; no reliable D call. The V end was cut by 7 bases, the J end by 5 bases, with 17 bases between. CDR1 and CDR2 (germline): SQVTM, ANQGSEA. This CDR3 has 13 residues. The CDR3 coding sequence is TGCAGCGCAAATAACGAGGGTGGTTATGGCTACACCTTC. Protein product: CSANNEGGYGYTF.

In this sample, this clone turned up once. This chain joins TRBV6-1 and TRBJ2-3; the match to TRBD2 covers 7 bases. V shed 0 bases, J shed 4 bases, and the junction held 1 base outside the gene matches. The CDR3 has 14 amino acids. Germline CDR1 reads MNHNS; CDR2 reads SASEGT. The CDR3 DNA sequence: TGTGCCAGCAGTGAAGCGGGAGGGGCAGATACGCAGTATTTT. Residues: CASSEAGGADTQYF.

V gene TRBV19 combines with J gene TRBJ2-6; D not certain. Between the trimmed V and J ends, which lost 7 bases and 2 bases, there was a span of 12 bases. Germline CDR1 is LNHDA and CDR2 is SQIVND (reference sequence). The CDR3 has 15 residues. DNA for the CDR3: TGTGCCAGTACCGGAAACCTTCCTGGGGCCAACGTCCTGACTTTC. Protein: CASTGNLPGANVLTF.

This clone was observed a handful of times. The V gene is TRBV28, the J gene TRBJ1-6, with D possibly matching TRBD1 (5 bases). Germline V gene lookup returns CDR1 MDHEN and CDR2 SYDVKM. The V end lost 7 bases, the J end lost 16 bases, and 17 bases lay between the germline ends. This CDR3 contains 12 residues. The CDR3 reads CASTTPRGKLHF. The CDR3 coding sequence is TGTGCCAGCACAACCCCGCGGGGGAAACTCCACTTT. Full variable domain (outside the CDR3, taken from reference TRBV28 and TRBJ1-6): DVKVTQSSRYLVKRTGEKVFLECVQDMDHENMFWYRQDPGLGLRLIYFSYDVKMKEKGDIPEGYSVSREKKERFSLILESASTNQTSMYLCASTTPRGKLHFGNGTRLTVT.

The chain combines TRBV6-8 with TRBJ2-3, with D uncertain. CDR1 is MNHGY, CDR2 SAAAGT, per germline. Trimming removed 3 bases from V and 3 bases from J, with 7 bases in between. The CDR3 spans 13 residues. In DNA form, the CDR3 reads TGTGCCAGCAGTTATACGGAGACAGATACGCAGTATTTT. Translated, it gives CASSYTETDTQYF.

The chain couples TRBV6-7 to TRBJ1-4; D may be TRBD1 (6 bases). TRBV6-7 counts as an open reading frame of uncertain function. This CDR3 is built from 12 residues. Trimming took off 8 bases at V and 5 bases at J, with 9 bases between the two ends. The CDR3 coding sequence is TGTGCCAGCCGAGGGGGAAATGAAAAACTGTTTTTT. Residues: CASRGGNEKLFF.